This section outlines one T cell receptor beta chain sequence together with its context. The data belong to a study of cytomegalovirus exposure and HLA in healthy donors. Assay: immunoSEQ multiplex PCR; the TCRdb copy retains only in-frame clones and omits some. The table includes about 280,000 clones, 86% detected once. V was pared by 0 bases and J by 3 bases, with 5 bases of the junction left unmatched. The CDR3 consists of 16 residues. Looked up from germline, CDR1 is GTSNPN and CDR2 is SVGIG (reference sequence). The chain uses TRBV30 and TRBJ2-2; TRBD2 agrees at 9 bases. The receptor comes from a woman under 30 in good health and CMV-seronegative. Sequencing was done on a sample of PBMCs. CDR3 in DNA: TGTGCCTGGAGTGTTGGTAGGACTAGCGACACCGGGGAGCTGTTTTTT. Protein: CAWSVGRTSDTGELFF.